Following are 14 T cell receptor beta chains from one sample sequenced in a study of regulatory T cells in long-lasting Graves disease (dated by TCRdb to about 2021). The library was obtained by multiplex PCR. Sequencing used an Illumina HiSeq 4000. TCR beta libraries were built with iRepertoire HTBI primers and Arm-PCR amplification of CDR3 regions. Clones were called with MiXCR by TCRdb after fastp trimmed the public reads at Q25, and only in-frame beta chains were retained. Rows are unified per CDR3 protein, each entry keeping the most common DNA and genes. The sample yields hundreds of thousands of distinct CDR3 sequences; approximately 16% were counted once. Roughly 30% of the sample comes from the top ten. The time point label of this sample denotes: newly diagnosed GD, antithyroid drugs for less than 3 months. For both TCR sequencing and RNA sequencing, RNA was extracted from PBMCs in TRIzol.

The same data also went into a second study, on T cells in Graves' hyperthyroidism and ophthalmopathy.

The sample here was peripheral blood mononuclear cells (PBMCs), taken at new diagnosis, from a patient treated with antithyroid drugs. The source of these receptors is a man aged 35-49 years with Graves disease. Donor details come from another sample of the same person, matched by shared clones.

This clonotype was seen ten or more times. This chain uses TRBV28 with TRBJ2-3, with D possibly TRBD1 on 5 matching bases. From germline, CDR1 is MDHEN and CDR2 SYDVKM. There are 19 residues in the CDR3. Between the trimmed V and J ends, which lost 4 bases and 1 base, there was a span of 24 bases. CDR3 sequence reads: CASSYSTFRLEGGTDTQYF. The CDR3 DNA is TGTGCCAGCAGTTACTCCACGTTCAGGCTCGAAGGGGGCACAGATACGCAGTATTTT.

The chain couples TRBV3-1 to TRBJ2-1, with D possibly called TRBD1 or TRBD2 (6 bases each). The V gene's germline CDR1 is LGHDT and CDR2 YNNKEL (reference sequence). This CDR3 spans 17 amino acids. V lost 4 bases, J lost 5 bases, and 21 bases lay in between. The CDR3 reads CASSPESGGVRDNEQFF. In nucleotides, the CDR3 is TGTGCCAGCAGCCCGGAGTCCGGGGGCGTAAGGGACAATGAGCAGTTCTTC.

This clonotype was counted many times. This chain links TRBV7-3 with TRBJ1-2; perhaps TRBD1 as D (6 bases). V lost 4 bases, J lost 6 bases, and 12 bases lay in between. Germline V gives CDR1 SGHTA, CDR2 FQGTGA. The CDR3 is 13 amino acids. The CDR3 coding sequence is TGTGCCAGCAGCTACAGGGAGGGGCATGGCTACACCTTC. It codes for CASSYREGHGYTF.

This clonotype came up many times. V and J are TRBV10-3 and TRBJ2-5; TRBD2 matches at 9 bases. Germline V gene sequence: CDR1 ENHRY, CDR2 SYGVKD. V dropped 10 bases and J dropped 1; count of bases not matched to a gene: 4. The CDR3 is 13 residues long. As DNA, the CDR3 is TGTGCCAGCGGGGGGGCGACCCAAGAGACCCAGTACTTC. Its protein product is CASGGATQETQYF.

This clonotype was seen a handful of times. This rearrangement joins TRBV20-1 to TRBJ2-3; 9 nucleotides line up with TRBD2. The CDR3 is made up of 14 amino acids. V lost 1 base to trimming and J lost 3 bases; unmatched junction nucleotides: 2. Germline CDR1 reads DFQATT; CDR2 reads SNEGSKA (reference sequence). The CDR3 DNA reads as TGCAGTGCTAGAGTAGCGGGGGCAACAGATACGCAGTATTTT. It specifies CSARVAGATDTQYF.

This clonotype was recorded many times. The chain couples TRBV7-2 to TRBJ2-1; D is unclear. Germline CDR1 SGHTA, CDR2 FQGNSA. V was trimmed by 5 bases and J by 10 bases, leaving 12 bases between them. The CDR3 runs to 12 residues. CDR3 DNA: TGTGCCAGCAGCCCCTGGCATAGCGAGCAGTTCTTC. Its translation: CASSPWHSEQFF. Using reference TRBV7-2 and TRBJ2-1 for the parts outside the CDR3, the full variable domain is GAGVSQSPSNKVTEKGKDVELRCDPISGHTALYWYRQSLGQGLEFLIYFQGNSAPDKSGLPSDRFSAERTGGSVSTLTIQRTQQEDSAVYLCASSPWHSEQFFGPGTRLTVL.

The chain employs TRBV11-3 and TRBJ2-1, with 10 bases that match TRBD2. The CDR3 loop spans 16 amino acids. Germline V gene sequence: CDR1 SGHNT, CDR2 YENEEA. Losses at the gene ends were 1 base for V and 7 bases for J; bases not matched to a gene: 7. The CDR3 sequence: CASSLVMSSGRNEQFF. The CDR3 bases are TGTGCCAGCAGCTTAGTCATGAGTAGCGGGAGGAATGAGCAGTTCTTC.

This clonotype was detected many times. The chain combines TRBV28 with TRBJ2-7; 9 positions agree with TRBD1. Germline assignment: CDR1 MDHEN and CDR2 SYDVKM. V lost 6 bases to trimming and J lost 3 bases; unmatched junction nucleotides: 6. The CDR3 length is 14 residues. CDR3: CASRGPGQGYEQYF. Here the CDR3 DNA reads TGTGCCAGCAGAGGACCGGGACAGGGCTACGAGCAGTACTTC.

This clonotype has only one observation. J is TRBJ2-7 and V is TRBV6-2 or TRBV6-3; tentative D call: TRBD2 (7 bases). Deletions cut 0 bases from V and 6 bases from J, with 15 bases between. Looked up from germline, CDR1 is MNHEY and CDR2 is SVGEGT. CDR3 size: 15 residues. The DNA of the CDR3 is TGTGCCAGCAGTTACTCTTCTGGCGGGGGCGTCGAGCAGTACTTC. This gives the protein CASSYSSGGGVEQYF.

The genes are TRBV6-2 or TRBV6-3 and TRBJ1-1, with 12 nucleotides matching TRBD1. With 0 bases clipped from V and 3 bases from J, the junction kept 8 bases outside the gene matches. There are 18 residues in the CDR3. Per germline, CDR1 MNHEY and CDR2 SVGEGT. The CDR3 DNA reads as TGTGCCAGCAGTTACTCCGGGACAGGGGGCGCCAGGGACACTGAAGCTTTCTTT. Encoded protein: CASSYSGTGGARDTEAFF.

This clonotype was recorded many times. The chain joins TRBV11-2 to TRBJ1-2; D remains ambiguous. With 5 bases removed from V and 8 bases from J, the gap between germline ends came to 21 bases. Per germline, CDR1 SGHAT and CDR2 FQNNGV. The CDR3 contains 15 residues. The DNA for the CDR3 is TGTGCCAGCAGCCCGCGACTGGACGGCGGCGGAGGCTACACCTTC. Its translation: CASSPRLDGGGGYTF.

This clonotype was seen repeatedly, ten times or more. The chain carries TRBV18 and TRBJ1-1; D perhaps matches TRBD1 (6 bases). The V and J ends lost 3 bases and 1 base respectively, with 12 bases between them. Germline V gene lookup returns CDR1 KGHSH and CDR2 LQKENI. The CDR3 extends over 15 amino acids. This CDR3 reads CASSPRGGANTEAFF. The CDR3 DNA reads as TGTGCCAGCTCACCGAGGGGGGGGGCGAACACTGAAGCTTTCTTT. The whole variable domain, filled in from reference TRBV18 and TRBJ1-1, reads NAGVMQNPRHLVRRRGQEARLRCSPMKGHSHVYWYRQLPEEGLKFMVYLQKENIIDESGMPKERFSAEFPKEGPSILRIQQVVRGDSAAYFCASSPRGGANTEAFFGQGTRLTVV.

The sample holds many counts of this clonotype. The CDR3 bases are TGTGCCAGCTCACCGGGGTTAGCACAGGTTGGCACTGAAGCTTTCTTT. Translating gives CASSPGLAQVGTEAFF. The chain combines TRBV18 with TRBJ1-1; possible D gene TRBD1, 5 bases. Germline-derived CDR1 and CDR2 are KGHSH and LQKENI. The V end lost 3 bases, the J end lost 4 bases, and 18 bases lay between the germline ends. This CDR3 region has 16 residues. The full variable domain, rest sourced from reference TRBV18 and TRBJ1-1, is NAGVMQNPRHLVRRRGQEARLRCSPMKGHSHVYWYRQLPEEGLKFMVYLQKENIIDESGMPKERFSAEFPKEGPSILRIQQVVRGDSAAYFCASSPGLAQVGTEAFFGQGTRLTVV.

The table lists this clonotype with many counts. The chain links TRBV7-9 to TRBJ1-1, with TRBD1 identical over 9 bases. CDR1 and CDR2 (germline): SEHNR, FQNEAQ (reference sequence). V lost 5 bases and J lost 6; bases outside the gene matches: 7. The length of the CDR3 is 14 residues. CDR3 residues: CASSPRQGDAEAFF. In nucleotides, the CDR3 is TGTGCCAGCAGCCCAAGACAGGGGGACGCTGAAGCTTTCTTT.